This T cell receptor beta chain was captured by sequencing in a study of early T cells in non-severe SARS-CoV-2 infection (dated by TCRdb to about 2021). With respect to the entire study: TCR sequencing used bulk RNA from unsorted whole blood, so alpha and beta chains could not be paired. Here is what the overall study found, with its caveats: VDJdb matching was skewed toward anti-spike CD8 responses and likely underestimated virus-specific expansions, missing private and CD4 specificities.

The library was generated by 5' RACE. TCRdb names NextSeq 500 as the instrument used. Unique molecular identifiers were attached to individual cDNA molecules in the TCR library protocol so that sequencing error and PCR bias could be corrected. TCR alpha and beta chains were both sequenced, and the abundances of alpha and beta sequences in each sample were closely correlated with each other. Per the original workflow: V gene, J gene and CDR3 annotation of TCR sequences was performed with Decombinator V4. TCRs were defined as expanded if a significant change between any two time points was detected under a Poisson model with p below 0.0001. Abundances of TCRs were expressed as counts per million after normalisation to the total number of TCRs sequenced in each sample. TRAV1-2 paired with TRAJ12, TRAJ20 or TRAJ33 defined MAIT TCRs, while TRAV10 paired with TRAJ18 defined iNKT TCRs. VDJdb, accessed on 1 November 2021, was searched for TCRs annotated for CMV, EBV and SARS-CoV-2, and TCRs annotated for more than one antigen were excluded. TCRdb reran the public reads through fastp at Q25 and MiXCR, keeping productive beta chains. Every CDR3 protein is listed once, alongside the most common genes and DNA of its rows. TCRdb, not the original authors, processed these V and J calls. Present in this sample are some 35,000 distinct CDR3 sequences, 3.9% of which were seen just once. Approximately 9.1% of the sample goes to the ten largest clones.

This clonotype appeared many times. Its cognate antigen has yet to be identified. Qualities for individual bases were not recorded, and no much larger clone is one base off. The study was a case-control design nested within a healthcare worker cohort in London, UK, with weekly nasopharyngeal swab PCR tests and blood sampling. Between 23 and 31 March 2020, the week of the UK lockdown, healthcare workers were enrolled and then followed up weekly for as long as 16 weeks. V sheds 0 bases and J sheds 7 bases, leaving 4 bases between their ends. From its cysteine to its phenylalanine, the CDR3 spans 11 amino acids. The retained sequence is limited to the CDR3, 33 bases, with the frame set at the first base. For CDR1 and CDR2, the germline V gene (reference sequence) lists SEHNR and FQNEAQ.

The rearrangement combines TRBV7-9 with TRBJ2-7; the D gene is unclear. The receptor's source is an adult who was a healthcare worker with PCR-confirmed SARS-CoV-2 infection or an uninfected control (not recorded which). Input material: whole blood. The CDR3 reads as follows: CASSLAGEQYF. The nucleotides read TGTGCCAGCAGCTTAGCGGGGGAGCAGTACTTC.